This TCR beta chain was retrieved from a study of shared clonotypes between healthy human individuals. Broader study findings: Clonotype sharing across a handful of donors was observed for around 5.1% of naive CD4 clonotypes.

Measured with immunoSEQ multiplex PCR; TCRdb has only the in-frame clones, and not every one. The data hold about 1.5 million clones, with around 98% observed a single time. Note on this clone: Antigen specificity is unknown.

Free of recent acute infections or vaccinations, the donors were healthy HIV-negative adults. The authors divided CD4+ cells into CD45RA+ naive and CD45RA-negative memory subsets. The source is a man in his thirties or forties in good health. Specimen: naive CD4+ T cells sorted from blood. The subset was: CD45RA+ positively selected.

Here the CDR3 reads CASSPQTGANEKLFF. CDR3 in DNA: TGCGCCAGCAGCCCCCAGACAGGGGCTAATGAAAAACTGTTTTTT. The V and J genes are TRBV5-1 and TRBJ1-4, with 8 bases fitting TRBD1. In germline, CDR1 is SGHRS, CDR2 YFSETQ. V lost 4 bases to trimming and J lost 3 bases; unmatched junction nucleotides: 5. The CDR3 runs 15 residues.